The clone carrying this T cell receptor beta chain was seen a handful of times. What it binds is not known. The V end lost 0 bases, the J end lost 6 bases, and 12 bases lay between the germline ends. The CDR3 is made up of 13 amino acids. Germline CDR1 SQVTM, CDR2 ANQGSEA. The sample is drawn from a study of T-cell reconstitution after alpha-beta-depleted transplantation in children. Findings and caveats of the study: Elevated TCRbeta diversity at day 60 was traced, in some patients, to surviving recipient T cells and thymic progenitors. Reportedly, alpha-beta T cells present about two months post-transplant originated from several hundred expanded clones of graft origin. At one year after transplant, newly produced T cells mostly accounted for T-cell counts and diversity.

Unique molecular identifiers were incorporated during preparation of the TCRbeta library. TCRdb ran MiXCR on the PCR reads and lists one entry per CDR3 protein. The profile covers about 250,000 distinct CDR3 sequences, with more than 20% appearing a single time and more than 4.5% taken by the ten largest. The sequence came from a female patient between 2 and 15 years old who had a stem cell transplant for congenital amegakaryocytic thrombocytopenia, so the T cells may come from the graft donor. The chain recombines TRBV29-1 with TRBJ2-7; the D is unclear. The starting material was PBMCs, mostly from graft donor cells, obtained 360 days after TCRalphabeta/CD19-depleted stem cell transplant. CDR3 sequence: CSVEDGRNGEQYF. For the CDR3, the DNA is TGCAGCGTTGAAGATGGCAGAAACGGCGAGCAGTACTTC.